This T cell receptor (beta chain) was recorded in a study of response to subunit inactivated influenza vaccine. The CDR3 consists of 13 residues. Trimming left V 4 bases short and J 2 bases short, with 10 bases between. Germline V lookup: CDR1 SQVTM, CDR2 ANQGSEA. From the RT-PCR reads, TCRdb called clonotypes with MiXCR, one entry per CDR3 protein. The sample lists over 150,000 distinct CDR3 sequences; around a tenth were seen once. This clonotype has a count of ten or more. The rearrangement joins TRBV29-1 to TRBJ2-3, with D unclear. The origin of this receptor is a man between 50 and 75 years old who received an inactivated influenza vaccine. The material was CD8+ T cells sorted from PBMCs, obtained about 23 months after vaccination. The CDR3 is CSVAGQNTDTQYF. CDR3 bases: TGCAGCGTTGCCGGCCAGAACACAGATACGCAGTATTTT.